The 19 T cell receptor beta chains below were found in one sample sequenced in a study of cytomegalovirus exposure and HLA in healthy donors. The PCR employed 60 Vbeta primers together with 13 Jbeta primers. Sequenced by immunoSEQ multiplex PCR; TCRdb stores in-frame clones only, minus some. Among 190,000 or so clones listed, about four fifths were seen once. The sample comprised PBMCs. The receptor set was obtained from a male donor in good health and CMV-seropositive.

V and J are TRBV6-5 and TRBJ2-5; D is ambiguous. Germline loops: CDR1 MNHEY, CDR2 SVGAGI. This CDR3 has 12 residues. Trimming left V 11 bases short and J 5 bases short, with 15 bases between. CDR3: CADPPRVETQYF. The CDR3 coding sequence is TGTGCCGACCCCCCCCGGGTGGAGACCCAGTACTTC.

The chain couples TRBV5-1 to TRBJ2-3; 9 positions agree with TRBD2. The germline V gene has CDR1 SGHRS and CDR2 YFSETQ. CDR3 length: 15 amino acids. V lost 2 bases, J lost 4 bases, and 5 bases stayed unmatched. CDR3 DNA sequence: TGCGCCAGCAGCTTAGCGGGGGGTTTATCAGATACGCAGTATTTT. Translation gives CASSLAGGLSDTQYF.

The chain couples TRBV6-1 to TRBJ2-1; TRBD2 agrees at 12 bases. The J segment lost 4 bases and the V segment lost 7 bases, leaving 5 bases of the junction unmatched. Germline V gene sequence: CDR1 MNHNS, CDR2 SASEGT. The CDR3 consists of 15 residues. In DNA, the CDR3 is TGTGCCAGCACCCGAACTAGCGGGAGGTACAATGAGCAGTTCTTC. Residues: CASTRTSGRYNEQFF.

The V call is TRBV5-4, the J call TRBJ2-1; perhaps TRBD2 as D (6 bases). The germline gives CDR1 SGHNT, CDR2 YYREEE (reference sequence). V shed 4 bases and J shed 2 bases, with 16 bases lying between them. The CDR3 extends over 16 amino acids. Here the CDR3 reads CASSAGGSGPYNEQFF. The CDR3 nucleotides are TGTGCCAGCAGCGCTGGAGGTAGCGGCCCCTACAATGAGCAGTTCTTC.

V is TRBV5-5 and J is TRBJ2-5; 7 bases fit TRBD1. The V and J ends lost 0 bases and 1 base, in that order; junction bases with no gene match: 0. CDR1 and CDR2 (germline): SGHKS, YYEKEE (reference sequence). This CDR3 is 14 amino acids long. CDR3 DNA sequence: TGTGCCAGCAGCTTGGGGGACAGCCAAGAGACCCAGTACTTC. Translated, it gives CASSLGDSQETQYF.

The CDR3: CASSDPSGRLFF. The CDR3 nucleotides are TGTGCCAGCAGTGATCCAAGCGGGCGGCTGTTTTTT. This sequence joins TRBV2 and TRBJ2-2; the D gene is possibly TRBD2 (6 bases). CDR1 is SNHLY, CDR2 FYNNEI, per germline. This CDR3 region has 12 residues. The germline V and J ends were trimmed by 3 bases and 13 bases, with 12 bases remaining between them. The entire variable domain, with the rest obtained from reference TRBV2 and TRBJ2-2, is as follows: EPEVTQTPSHQVTQMGQEVILRCVPISNHLYFYWYRQILGQKVEFLVSFYNNEISEKSEIFDDQFSVERPDGSNFTLKIRSTKLEDSAMYFCASSDPSGRLFFGEGSRLTVL.

The chain recombines TRBV27 with TRBJ2-7; 8 bases align to TRBD1. With V trimmed by 5 bases and J by 7 bases, 7 bases remained unmatched. Germline CDR1 and CDR2: MNHEY and SMNVEV (reference sequence). This CDR3 spans 13 amino acids. This CDR3 reads CASSQAGGLEQYF. In DNA, the CDR3 is TGTGCCAGCAGTCAAGCAGGGGGCTTGGAGCAGTACTTC.

The V and J genes are TRBV30 and TRBJ2-5; 11 bases map to TRBD1. Matching the DNA end better, TRBJ2-7 makes the J call doubtful. CDR1 is GTSNPN, CDR2 SVGIG, per germline (reference sequence). The CDR3 is 14 amino acids. The CDR3 DNA sequence: TGTGCCTGGAGTGGTGGACAGGGGGCCAACGAGCAGTACTTC. It encodes CAWSGGQGANEQYF.

The chain employs TRBV18 and TRBJ1-6; TRBD1 aligns across 7 bases. The ends lost 3 bases at V and 7 bases at J; junction bases unmatched: 9. Germline-derived CDR1 and CDR2 are KGHSH and LQKENI. The CDR3 runs to 16 residues. The CDR3 nucleotides are TGTGCCAGCTCACCCCCAGCAGGGGGAAGGAATTCACCCCTCCACTTT. Translating gives CASSPPAGGRNSPLHF.

Turning to this clone: One end of the junction fails to match germline, which may point to a read error. This chain connects TRBV4-1 to TRBJ2-5; perhaps TRBD2 as D (6 bases). The CDR3 is 15 residues long. CDR1 is MGHRA and CDR2 is YSYEKL in the germline V gene. In DNA form, the CDR3 reads TGCGCCAGCAGCGAAGAGGGACTTTCCCTGGGGACCCAGTACTTC. It is translated as CASSEEGLSLGTQYF.

The V gene is TRBV5-5, the J gene TRBJ1-3, with 8 bases aligning to TRBD1. Germline V lookup: CDR1 SGHKS, CDR2 YYEKEE (reference sequence). V shed 1 base and J 2 bases; nucleotides not matched to a gene: 5. There are 16 residues in the CDR3. In nucleotides, the CDR3 is TGTGCCAGCAGCTTGTTGGTGACAGGGGCTGGAAACACCATATATTTT. It codes for CASSLLVTGAGNTIYF.

This rearrangement joins TRBV7-3 to TRBJ2-7, with D possibly matching TRBD1 (5 bases). Germline CDR1 is SGHTA and CDR2 is FQGTGA. Trimming shortened V by 5 bases and J by 2 bases, and 16 bases separated the two germline ends. CDR3 size: 15 residues. The CDR3 sequence is CASSPAGGRAYEQYF. The CDR3 bases are TGTGCCAGCAGCCCGGCCGGTGGCAGGGCCTACGAGCAGTACTTC. Variable domain in full (rest from reference TRBV7-3 and TRBJ2-7): GAGVSQTPSNKVTEKGKYVELRCDPISGHTALYWYRQSLGQGPEFLIYFQGTGAADDSGLPNDRFFAVRPEGSVSTLKIQRTERGDSAVYLCASSPAGGRAYEQYFGPGTRLTVT.

With respect to this clone: Compared with germline, one end of the junction differs, possibly owing to a read error. V gene TRBV19 combines with J gene TRBJ1-5; no definite D call. This CDR3 spans 14 amino acids. CDR1 and CDR2 (germline): LNHDA, SQIVND (reference sequence). CDR3 in DNA: TGTGCCACCGGCCGGCGCCTTAGCGATCAGCCCCAGCATTTT. Protein sequence: CATGRRLSDQPQHF.

The chain carries TRBV10-1 and TRBJ1-1, with D tentatively TRBD1 (6 bases). Germline V lookup: CDR1 WNHNN, CDR2 SYGVQD (reference sequence). This CDR3 has 15 residues. Trimming pared 10 bases from V and 0 bases from J, leaving 18 bases between. CDR3 in DNA: TGCGCCAACAACAGGGAAAAGGCCTTGAACACTGAAGCTTTCTTT. Translation gives CANNREKALNTEAFF.

This CDR3 reads CASSIGLAGPSKYEQYF. The CDR3 bases are TGTGCCAGTAGTATTGGACTAGCGGGGCCCTCGAAGTACGAGCAGTACTTC. The V gene is TRBV19, the J gene TRBJ2-7; 12 bases map to TRBD2. The CDR3 spans 17 residues. J lost 4 bases, V lost 3 bases, and 10 bases had no gene match. In germline, CDR1 is LNHDA, CDR2 SQIVND (reference sequence).

The V call is TRBV4-2, the J call TRBJ1-6; perhaps TRBD1 as D (5 bases). CDR3 size: 17 residues. Germline lookup yields CDR1 LGHNA and CDR2 YNFKEQ. V was trimmed by 0 bases and J by 4 bases, leaving 13 bases between them. The DNA for the CDR3 is TGTGCCAGCAGCCAAGACAGCGAGACAGCGTATAATTCACCCCTCCACTTT. Residues: CASSQDSETAYNSPLHF.

This clone was recorded once. The chain links TRBV19 to TRBJ2-7, with a possible D match to TRBD2 (5 bases). CDR1 and CDR2 from the germline V gene are LNHDA and SQIVND (reference sequence). V shed 4 bases and J shed 5 bases, with 21 bases lying between them. This CDR3 is built from 16 residues. The CDR3 coding sequence is TGTGCCAGTAGTAGCCCTCTCGGTGGCGGGCGGCACGAGCAGTACTTC. Its protein is CASSSPLGGGRHEQYF.

The genes are TRBV6-1 and TRBJ2-7; D possibly corresponds to TRBD2 (5 bases). CDR3 length: 12 amino acids. V was shortened by 10 bases and J by 0 bases, with 10 bases between the two germline ends. The germline CDR1 and CDR2 sequences are MNHNS and SASEGT. The CDR3 DNA reads as TGTGCCATTCGAGGGAGCTCCTACGAGCAGTACTTC. The encoded protein is CAIRGSSYEQYF.

The rearrangement uses TRBV11-2 and TRBJ1-3; TRBD1 agrees at 7 bases. CDR3 size: 15 residues. V dropped 1 base and J dropped 3; count of bases not matched to a gene: 3. Germline V gives CDR1 SGHAT, CDR2 FQNNGV. CDR3 sequence: CASSLVGGGGNTIYF. CDR3 nucleotides: TGTGCCAGCAGCTTAGTAGGGGGCGGTGGAAACACCATATATTTT.